This TCR beta chain was retrieved from a study of cytomegalovirus exposure and HLA in healthy donors (dated by TCRdb to about 2017). General notes on the study: An earlier analysis of more than 550 of the donors reported 276 Gb of sequence data and 117 million unique TCR beta sequences obtained from about 180 million T cells. An early release covering 500 to 750 HLA-typed donors comprised about 320 gigabases of sequencing data and roughly 85 million unique TCR sequences. Of the roughly 400 genotyped donors, 65% to 90% were placed in the genetic ancestry cluster associated with self-reported Caucasian donors. The study aimed to test whether cataloging public T cell receptors could reveal signatures of past pathogen exposure. Using immunosequencing, the study profiled T cell repertoires from 550 to 750 subjects and related those repertoires to cytomegalovirus serostatus. Besides the first cohort of some 670 subjects, a separate validation cohort made up of 120 or so different subjects was used. To predict cytomegalovirus infection status, the study brought together high-throughput TCR immunosequencing, statistical association of individual TCRs with disease status, and machine learning. A later analysis re-examined previously published TCR beta repertoires from 610 or so donors and added high-resolution HLA genotyping to investigate patterns of TCR occurrence. The later analysis used no new phenotypic data to find candidate immune exposures, relying instead on TCR beta sequences and their occurrence across donors. In an earlier analysis of 550 to 700 of the donors, high-throughput TCR beta sequencing was used to judge whether each TCR beta V gene segment behaved as functional or pseudogenic. Alongside the repertoire data, information on donor age, sex, ethnicity and CMV serostatus was compiled. A later genetic analysis used genome-wide SNP genotypes for about three fifths of the 666 donors, treating that subset as a discovery cohort. Every discovery cohort repertoire had been produced on one sequencing platform. HLA typing included class I and class II loci at four-digit resolution. Typing coverage varied by locus: about 629-630 donors for A, B, C, DRB1 and DQB1; 522 for DQA1; around 570 for DPA1; approximately 490 for DPB1. Four or five DR-DQ haplotypes were handled as single units for association and clustering because linkage in the cohort was strong. Among several hundred genotyped donors of the cohort, an average of around 220,000 unique TCR beta nucleotide sequences was sequenced per donor, of which 15% to 20% were non-productive.

In total, roughly 670 healthy bone marrow donors made up the cohort. Cohort members were all nominally healthy when sampled, although unrecorded immune exposures were likely present. The donor was CMV seronegative and was included in the group of 352 seronegative cohort members. A peripheral blood sample was collected from each donor, and TCR beta sequencing was performed on peripheral blood mononuclear cells. The Qiagen DNeasy Blood Extraction Kit was used to extract genomic DNA from the blood cell samples. Libraries were built with the immunoSEQ multiplex PCR assay. For the multiplex PCR, a mixture combining 60 forward primers for TCR Vbeta segments and 13 reverse primers for TCR Jbeta segments was used. A multiplex PCR assay on genomic DNA amplified the CDR3 region of rearranged TCR beta genes. The amplified TCR beta libraries were sequenced on the Illumina HiSeq System as 87-base-pair reads. Per the original workflow: A later analysis tallied roughly 80 million unique TCR beta chains across the 600 to 700 repertoires, and about 12 million of those chains were shared by two or more donors. To remove PCR and sequencing errors, raw reads were error-corrected and collapsed into unique sequences using a nearest-neighbor algorithm that merged closely related sequences. To assign V, D and J gene segments, CDR3 sequences were aligned to IMGT reference sequences. For a sequence to be retained, a match of at least six nucleotides to both a V gene segment and a J gene segment was required. Rearrangements were called productive when the CDR3 lacked stop codons and stayed in frame with V and J; all others were non-productive. Following IMGT convention, CDR3 was defined as the stretch from the second conserved V-encoded cysteine to the conserved J-encoded phenylalanine. Sequences without an unambiguous match to a single V gene segment were excluded from the earlier analysis of about 600 of the donors. An earlier analysis of a few hundred of the donors called V segments functional above 56.7% productive rearrangements and segregating when the between-donor standard deviation exceeded 5%. To diagnose cytomegalovirus status from the catalog of TCR beta chain sequences, a statistical classification framework was built. In a later analysis, TCR nucleotide sequences were compared against IMGT/GENE-DB human TR gene sequences so that V and J genes could be assigned. In a later analysis, CDR3 sequences and most-parsimonious VDJ recombination scenarios were assigned using the TCRdist pipeline. In a later analysis, each TCR beta chain was defined by its CDR3 amino acid sequence together with its V-gene family, and reads without a unique V-gene family were excluded. In a later analysis, fewer than 600 highly shared, low-generation-probability nucleotide sequences were removed to address suspected cross-contamination and a sequencing artifact. In a later analysis, a clonal expansion index for each public chain was calculated from normalized within-repertoire ranks of inferred template counts. Generation probabilities in a later analysis came from a VDJ recombination model fitted to out-of-frame rearrangements, and those results were checked against IGoR. Hypergeometric tests were used in a later analysis to score TCR-TCR, TCR-HLA and TCR-CMV co-occurrence, with a repertoire-size bias correction applied to the TCR pairs. False discovery rates were estimated in a later analysis by permuting HLA or CMV assignments 20 times. In a later analysis, co-occurring TCRs were grouped with DBSCAN, and TCRdist sequence similarity was added when clustering was performed within HLA-allele-positive subsets. For co-occurrence clustering, repertoires with fewer than 30,000 or more than 120,000 public chains were excluded, along with several repertoires with anomalous nucleotide sharing. TCRdb retrieved this table from immuneACCESS and kept in-frame rearrangements only. Not all clones are present; in checked studies, unresolved V genes account for under half, and no reason is known for the remainder. That table supplies the V and J calls and clone size; D and trimming were determined from the DNA. The sample table lists roughly 110,000 clones, roughly 80% of them with a count of one. The ten largest make up approximately 2.1% of the sample.

In the case of this clone: Its antigen specificity is not known. Per-base qualities were not stored, and no clone one base away is much larger.

The investigation overall reported the following: A further reported finding was that TCR beta sequences accurately predicted the HLA-A and HLA-B alleles for most subjects in the first cohort. In vitro tests confirmed that a few of the cytomegalovirus-associated TCR beta chains recognize cytomegalovirus antigens. Immune exposure information for the cohort was limited to CMV serostatus. Only TCR beta chains were sequenced in this cohort, and the absence of alpha or paired-chain data limited detectable features. Because some donors lacked HLA typing at each locus, the association tests relied only on the typed subset. According to a later analysis, parvovirus B19, influenza, CMV and Epstein-Barr virus appeared linked to several top co-occurrence clusters. Assigning TCR associations to individual alleles was difficult when HLA alleles, especially DR and DQ, strongly co-occurred. Across donors, most TCR sequences were observed very rarely, whereas some public TCRs were present in many individuals. In both the original and validation cohorts, the classifier was reported to diagnose cytomegalovirus status with high specificity and sensitivity. Fewer than 20 rarely observed V segments, including chromosome 9 orphons, were excluded from the earlier analysis of several hundred of the donors because counts were too low. Presence/absence analyses assumed roughly uniform sequencing depth across donors, an assumption that may not hold. Compared with the roughly 700-donor mean, donors in an Asian-associated ancestry cluster had fewer N-insertions in productive TCRs, according to a later genetic analysis. A group of highly shared sequence variants was considered likely to be a technical artifact of the sequencing pipeline. Linkage disequilibrium might explain the correlated functional status among segregating V segments, but an unknown experimental factor could not be excluded. According to a later analysis, TCR association rates differed among HLA loci, with DRB1 alleles showing the most associated TCRs and HLA-C alleles showing the fewest. Some IMGT-functional V segments, including TRBV6-2 and TRBV6-3, could not be told apart with the 87-base-pair reads, so those segments were excluded. Broadly in line with IMGT annotations, most TCR beta V segments showed up in productive rearrangements about 90% or about 30% of the time in an earlier analysis of 450 to 750 of the donors. In a later genetic analysis, a missense DCLRE1C variant was associated with V-gene and J-gene trimming of TCR beta chains, and the association was replicated in an independent cohort. The study listed approximately 160 TCR beta chains as associated with cytomegalovirus. In a later analysis, HLA-associated TCR beta chains were found to be more clonally expanded and to have lower generation probabilities than equally common non-associated chains. In a later analysis, 16,951 TCR beta sequences were associated with specific HLA alleles at a false discovery rate of 0.05. The authors suggested that the approach could potentially be extended to other disease states and immunological phenotypes. According to a later analysis, most CMV-associated TCR beta chains appeared to be HLA-restricted, and the HLA associations seemed to be driven largely by CMV exposure.

There are 14 amino acids in the CDR3, from cysteine to phenylalanine inclusive. Only the CDR3 DNA is retained, 42 bases long and in frame from the first base. The germline ends are 8 bases apart after V is trimmed by 2 bases and J by 1 base. For CDR1 and CDR2, the germline V gene lists ENHRY and SYGVKD. This chain joins TRBV10-3 to TRBJ2-5; matching of 5 bases hints at TRBD2 as the D gene. What was sequenced was PBMCs. The receptor was isolated from a man aged 25-40 years in good health and CMV-seronegative. The CDR3 protein: CAISEGGSQETQYF. The bases read TGTGCCATCAGTGAGGGTGGGAGCCAAGAGACCCAGTACTTC.